The 5 T cell receptor beta chains below all came from one sample that was sequenced in a study of blood T cell repertoires in COVID-19. Measured with immunoSEQ multiplex PCR; TCRdb has only the in-frame clones, and not every one. Of some 240,000 clones listed, roughly 88% are singletons. Material: peripheral blood. The source is a woman between 40 and 55 years old who had recovered from COVID-19.

The rearrangement links TRBV20-1 to TRBJ2-3, with D uncertain. CDR1 is DFQATT, CDR2 SNEGSKA, per germline (reference sequence). The V and J ends lost 5 bases and 5 bases respectively, with 8 bases between them. CDR3 length: 11 residues. CDR3 DNA sequence: TGCAGTGCTCCTACCGAAGATACGCAGTATTTT. Protein: CSAPTEDTQYF.

The chain joins TRBV27 to TRBJ1-4; 7 bases agree with TRBD1. Trimming took 5 bases from V and 7 from J; bases not matched to a gene: 10. The CDR3 has 15 amino acids. CDR1 and CDR2 (germline): MNHEY, SMNVEV (reference sequence). The CDR3 region is CASSPQGEDGEKLFF. The CDR3 region has the DNA TGTGCCAGCAGTCCCCAGGGGGAAGACGGTGAAAAACTGTTTTTT. Supplemented by reference TRBV27 and TRBJ1-4, the full variable domain reads EAQVTQNPRYLITVTGKKLTVTCSQNMNHEYMSWYRQDPGLGLRQIYYSMNVEVTDKGDVPEGYKVSRKEKRNFPLILESPSPNQTSLYFCASSPQGEDGEKLFFGSGTQLSVL.

This chain joins TRBV4-3 and TRBJ1-2; D is unclear. This CDR3 is 15 amino acids long. Trimming removed 4 bases at V and 0 bases at J, with 12 bases between. Germline V CDR1 and CDR2: LGHNA, YSLEER. CDR3 nucleotide sequence: TGCGCCAGCAGCCCCCAAAACAACCCTAACTATGGCTACACCTTC. This gives the protein CASSPQNNPNYGYTF.

This clone occurred once. The chain recombines TRBV5-6 with TRBJ2-7, with D tentatively TRBD2 (5 bases). The length of the CDR3 is 11 residues. Trimming removed 4 bases at V and 3 bases at J, with 5 bases between. The germline CDR1 and CDR2 sequences are SGHDT and YYEEEE. The CDR3 reads CASSRDYEQYF. The CDR3 DNA reads as TGTGCCAGCAGCCGGGACTACGAGCAGTACTTC.

The chain combines TRBV27 with TRBJ1-1; weak D call: TRBD1 (6 bases). The CDR3 is made up of 15 amino acids. V dropped 3 bases and J dropped 1 base, with 12 bases sitting between them. Germline V CDR1 and CDR2: MNHEY, SMNVEV (reference sequence). The CDR3 sequence is CASSLAGAGNTEAFF. The CDR3 DNA sequence: TGTGCCAGCAGTTTGGCAGGGGCCGGGAACACTGAAGCTTTCTTT.